This TCR beta chain was identified during a study of T cell changes during pregnancy in multiple sclerosis (dated by TCRdb to about 2019). Study-level background: Changes in the T cell repertoire over the course of pregnancy were examined in this study in women with multiple sclerosis.

Details on this clone: Its antigen is still unknown. Per-nucleotide qualities are absent, and no much larger clonotype sits a single base away.

Spanning cysteine to phenylalanine, the CDR3 consists of 14 amino acids. The retained sequence is limited to the CDR3, 42 bases, with the frame set at the first base. V is clipped by 8 bases and J by 1 base, and the sequence between their germline boundaries is 14 bases long. Reading the germline V gene gives CDR1 MDHEN and CDR2 SYDVKM. Libraries came from the immunoSEQ multiplex PCR assay. TCRdb provides this immuneACCESS table in a form limited to in-frame rearrangements. Some clones are lacking; in checked studies, under half of them reflect an unresolved V gene, and why the rest are absent is not known. Across this sample there are 65,000 to 70,000 clones, with about 91% seen only once. The leading ten clones occupy about 2.3% of the sample.

The receptor's source is a female donor with multiple sclerosis, enrolled in a pregnancy study. The sequences come from peripheral blood, collected in the first trimester of pregnancy. The chain links TRBV28 with TRBJ1-1, with no D gene named confidently. The CDR3 region: CASFPHTENTEAFF. The nucleotide sequence is TGTGCCAGCTTCCCACACACAGAGAACACTGAAGCTTTCTTT.